The following is a T cell receptor (beta chain) sequence with its context. Its matching antigen is unknown. This specimen comes from a study of cytotoxic CD8 clonotypes in ibrutinib-treated CLL. Study background: Following a median approximately eleven months of treatment, with a range of 6 to 36, response samples were taken. Sequencing produced an average of 255,043 productive templates and 94,082 productive rearrangements per sample.

TCRdb's copy holds only in-frame clones and misses some; the assay was immunoSEQ multiplex PCR. In the table there are over 140,000 clones, approximately 80% of which are singletons. Overall study results and limits: Public clonotypes were uncommon and contracted or stayed stable on treatment.

The V and J ends lost 3 bases and 4 bases respectively, with 13 bases between them. This CDR3 comprises 14 residues. CDR1 SEHNR and CDR2 FQNEAQ come from the germline V gene (reference sequence). The chain carries TRBV7-9 and TRBJ2-7; either TRBD1 or TRBD2 may fit D (6 bases each). The input for sequencing was PBMCs, taken after 36 months of ibrutinib treatment. The clonotype comes from a human donor with chronic lymphocytic leukemia. CDR3 nucleotides: TGTGCCAGCAGCTTGGGGGGCTATAGGTACGAGCAGTACTTC. Encoded protein: CASSLGGYRYEQYF.